The 9 T cell receptor beta chains given below trace back to one sample, sequenced in a study of Ad26.COV2.S vaccination and SARS-CoV-2 variants. Data came from immunoSEQ multiplex PCR; TCRdb stores just in-frame clones and leaves some out. The sample has hundreds of thousands of clones, around 87% seen once. Specified treatment: about 20 received Ad26.COV2.S at low or high dose, single or two shots; roughly five received placebo; per-sample allocation not given. Samples came from day 63 after the first vaccine or placebo injection. Sequenced material: peripheral blood, taken in a trial of Ad26.COV2.S vaccine versus placebo. These receptors originate from a person between 18 and 60 years old who received the Ad26.COV2.S COVID-19 vaccine or a placebo.

V is TRBV12-2 and J is TRBJ2-7; TRBD2 was called by the table and not checked on the DNA. TRBV12-2 is reported as a pseudogene. This CDR3 contains 20 residues. CDR3 amino acids: CASRFWSPGLAGGLTYEQYF. The CDR3 bases are TGTGCAAGTCGCTTCTGGTCCCCGGGACTAGCGGGAGGACTCACCTACGAGCAGTACTTC.

The chain couples TRBV6-6 to TRBJ2-2, with a possible D match to TRBD2 (6 bases). The germline V gene has CDR1 MNHNY and CDR2 SVGAGI (reference sequence). The CDR3 has 15 residues. Trimming pared 9 bases from V and 6 bases from J, leaving 20 bases between. CDR3 sequence (DNA): TGTGCCAGTAAACCCCCGGGACTGCCTGCCGGGGAGCTGTTTTTT. It translates to CASKPPGLPAGELFF.

V usage is TRBV19 and J usage is TRBJ1-5; tentative D call: TRBD1 (5 bases). V lost 0 bases and J 4 bases, leaving 10 bases between the germline ends. Germline V CDR1 and CDR2: LNHDA, SQIVND (reference sequence). CDR3 length: 15 residues. The CDR3 DNA is TGTGCCAGTAGTATAGAGGGTAAGGGGAATCAGCCCCAGCATTTT. This codes for CASSIEGKGNQPQHF.

This chain uses TRBV11-3 with TRBJ2-2; 12 bases align to TRBD2. Per germline, CDR1 SGHNT and CDR2 YENEEA. V dropped 6 bases and J dropped 6; count of bases not matched to a gene: 5. The CDR3 is 15 residues long. CDR3 amino acids: CASSQLAGGAGELFF. The CDR3 nucleotides are TGTGCCAGCAGTCAACTAGCGGGGGGCGCCGGGGAGCTGTTTTTT.

This rearrangement joins TRBV18 to TRBJ1-1, with TRBD1 matching 8 bases. The germline gives CDR1 KGHSH, CDR2 LQKENI. The CDR3 contains 15 residues. J gave up 4 bases and V 3 bases, and 7 bases lay outside the gene matches. This chain's CDR3 is CASSPKTGAVTEAFF. DNA of the CDR3: TGTGCCAGCTCACCGAAGACAGGGGCGGTCACTGAAGCTTTCTTT.

The chain combines TRBV3-1 (or the pseudogene TRBV3-2) with TRBJ1-2; D unclear. V was trimmed by 0 bases and J by 4 bases, leaving 6 bases between them. This CDR3 has 13 amino acids. Per germline, CDR1 LGHDT and CDR2 YNNKEL (reference sequence). The CDR3 protein is CASSQEGTYGYTF. CDR3 nucleotide sequence: TGTGCCAGCAGCCAAGAGGGCACCTATGGCTACACCTTC.

The genes are TRBV7-8 and TRBJ2-4; no clear D gene. Trimming took 1 base from V and 0 from J, leaving 10 bases between them. CDR1 is SGHVS, CDR2 FQNEAQ, per germline. This CDR3 is 16 amino acids long. The CDR3 DNA follows: TGTGCCAGCAGCTTAGGGCGGTGGGGAGCCAAAAACATTCAGTACTTC. This sequence encodes CASSLGRWGAKNIQYF.

The gene calls are TRBV19 and TRBJ1-2; unclear D gene. This CDR3 has 12 amino acids. Trimming removed 7 bases at V and 5 bases at J, with 11 bases between. CDR1 is LNHDA, CDR2 SQIVND, per germline (reference sequence). The CDR3 here is CASTPPGYGYTF. CDR3 coding DNA: TGTGCCAGTACCCCCCCCGGGTATGGCTACACCTTC.

This chain connects TRBV6-1 to TRBJ1-2; tentative D call: TRBD1 (6 bases). Trimming pared 2 bases from V and 8 bases from J, leaving 15 bases between. This CDR3 region has 14 residues. The germline gives CDR1 MNHNS, CDR2 SASEGT. The CDR3 nucleotides are TGTGCCAGCAGTGAATTAGTCAGGGGAGGAGGCTACACCTTC. This codes for CASSELVRGGGYTF.